A selection of T cell receptor beta chains follows, all from one sample in a study of beta chain features in type 1 diabetes. This table comes from immunoSEQ multiplex PCR, and its TCRdb copy is limited to in-frame clones, with some not included. The repertoire holds 350,000 to 450,000 clones, with roughly 15% as singletons. The specimen was naive CD4+ T cells from blood. Source of these receptors: a woman aged 18-29 years in good health. CDR3s include the opening cysteine and the closing phenylalanine or tryptophan. The D gene is left open where the match is weak. A row's size may be missing; if present it is once, few, many or a size class.

>TRBD1|TRBV5-4|TRBJ2-5|once
CASSPGTVQETQYF
TGTGCCAGCAGCCCCGGGACAGTCCAAGAGACCCAGTACTTC
>NA|TRBV7-2|TRBJ1-5|few
CASSYEYYQPQHF
TGTGCCAGCAGCTACGAGTATTATCAGCCCCAGCATTTT
>TRBD1|TRBV9|TRBJ1-2|NA
CASSAGQGMEGYTF
TGTGCCAGCAGCGCGGGACAGGGGATGGAAGGCTACACCTTC
>NA|TRBV5-1|TRBJ2-1|NA
CASSLGLQYRRSEVF
TGCGCCAGCAGCTTGGGACTTCAATACCGCCGGTCGGAGGTCTTC
>NA|TRBV29-1|TRBJ1-3|few
CSYRSSGGNTIYF
TGCAGCTACAGGTCCTCTGGGGGAAACACCATATATTTT
>TRBD2|TRBV11-2|TRBJ2-1|few
CASSLDSLAGRNHEQFF
TGTGCCAGCAGCTTAGACTCGCTAGCGGGAAGGAACCATGAGCAGTTCTTC
>NA|TRBV19|TRBJ2-5|NA
CASRAGETQYF
TGTGCCAGTAGGGCGGGGGAGACCCAGTACTTC
>TRBD2|TRBV7-2|TRBJ2-7|few
CASSFITGLADNSYEQYF
TGTGCCAGCAGCTTCATAACAGGACTAGCGGACAACTCCTACGAGCAGTACTTC
>NA|TRBV7-2|TRBJ2-5|NA
CASRRATFQETQYF
TGTGCCAGCAGGAGGGCGACCTTCCAAGAGACCCAGTACTTC
>TRBD2|TRBV2|TRBJ2-2|few
CASSEPLAGVTGELFF
TGTGCCAGCAGTGAACCCTTAGCGGGAGTTACCGGGGAGCTGTTTTTT
>TRBD1|TRBV18|TRBJ2-3|NA
CASSPTGGFTDTQYF
TGTGCCAGCTCACCGACAGGGGGTTTCACAGATACGCAGTATTTT
>TRBD2|TRBV15|TRBJ2-1|NA
CATSQRLAGVNEQFF
TGTGCCACCAGCCAACGACTAGCGGGAGTCAATGAGCAGTTCTTC
>NA|TRBV4-2|TRBJ1-5|NA
CASSPRVSNQPQHF
TGTGCCAGCAGCCCACGGGTCAGCAATCAGCCCCAGCATTTT
>NA|TRBV29-1|TRBJ2-5|few
CSPEGLAETQYF
TGCAGCCCGGAGGGGCTAGCGGAGACCCAGTACTTC
>TRBD2|TRBV6-5|TRBJ2-3|few
CASSRSGRVADTQYF
TGTGCCAGCAGCCGTAGCGGGAGGGTAGCAGATACGCAGTATTTT
>TRBD2|TRBV9|TRBJ2-3|NA
CASSKLAGGPNF
TGTGCCAGCAGCAAACTAGCGGGAGGGCCTAATTTT
>TRBD1|TRBV6-5|TRBJ2-2|NA
CASILRGGGSGELFF
TGTGCCAGCATTTTGAGAGGGGGCGGCTCCGGGGAGCTGTTTTTT
>NA|TRBV2|TRBJ2-1|few
CASRTQGSSYNEQFF
TGTGCCAGCAGGACGCAGGGGAGCTCCTACAATGAGCAGTTCTTC
>TRBD2|TRBV6-5|TRBJ2-3|NA
CASRPRTSRDTQYF
TGTGCCAGCAGACCCAGGACTAGCCGGGATACGCAGTATTTT
>NA|TRBV5-1|TRBJ1-1|NA
CASSLVGTWNTEAFF
TGCGCCAGCAGCTTGGTGGGGACATGGAACACTGAAGCTTTCTTT
>TRBD1|TRBV5-4|TRBJ2-1|NA
CASSWQGGIDNEQFF
TGTGCCAGCAGCTGGCAAGGGGGCATCGACAATGAGCAGTTCTTC
>TRBD2|TRBV19|TRBJ2-7|few
CASSPRIGLAGTRHREQYF
TGTGCCAGTAGTCCTCGGATAGGACTAGCGGGAACCCGTCATCGGGAGCAGTACTTC
>TRBD1|TRBV19|TRBJ1-2|few
CASSAQGTHGYTF
TGTGCCAGTAGTGCACAGGGGACGCATGGCTACACCTTC
>TRBD1|TRBV19|TRBJ2-1|NA
CASSIGSAGQAYNEQFF
TGTGCCAGTAGTATAGGCTCGGCGGGACAGGCTTACAATGAGCAGTTCTTC
>TRBD2|TRBV5-1|TRBJ2-7|few
CASSLEGLWAGVYEQYF
TGCGCCAGCAGCTTGGAGGGTCTGTGGGCGGGAGTGTACGAGCAGTACTTC
>TRBD1|TRBV2|TRBJ2-5|NA
CASSILQGARETQYF
TGTGCCAGCAGTATACTACAGGGGGCGCGAGAGACCCAGTACTTC